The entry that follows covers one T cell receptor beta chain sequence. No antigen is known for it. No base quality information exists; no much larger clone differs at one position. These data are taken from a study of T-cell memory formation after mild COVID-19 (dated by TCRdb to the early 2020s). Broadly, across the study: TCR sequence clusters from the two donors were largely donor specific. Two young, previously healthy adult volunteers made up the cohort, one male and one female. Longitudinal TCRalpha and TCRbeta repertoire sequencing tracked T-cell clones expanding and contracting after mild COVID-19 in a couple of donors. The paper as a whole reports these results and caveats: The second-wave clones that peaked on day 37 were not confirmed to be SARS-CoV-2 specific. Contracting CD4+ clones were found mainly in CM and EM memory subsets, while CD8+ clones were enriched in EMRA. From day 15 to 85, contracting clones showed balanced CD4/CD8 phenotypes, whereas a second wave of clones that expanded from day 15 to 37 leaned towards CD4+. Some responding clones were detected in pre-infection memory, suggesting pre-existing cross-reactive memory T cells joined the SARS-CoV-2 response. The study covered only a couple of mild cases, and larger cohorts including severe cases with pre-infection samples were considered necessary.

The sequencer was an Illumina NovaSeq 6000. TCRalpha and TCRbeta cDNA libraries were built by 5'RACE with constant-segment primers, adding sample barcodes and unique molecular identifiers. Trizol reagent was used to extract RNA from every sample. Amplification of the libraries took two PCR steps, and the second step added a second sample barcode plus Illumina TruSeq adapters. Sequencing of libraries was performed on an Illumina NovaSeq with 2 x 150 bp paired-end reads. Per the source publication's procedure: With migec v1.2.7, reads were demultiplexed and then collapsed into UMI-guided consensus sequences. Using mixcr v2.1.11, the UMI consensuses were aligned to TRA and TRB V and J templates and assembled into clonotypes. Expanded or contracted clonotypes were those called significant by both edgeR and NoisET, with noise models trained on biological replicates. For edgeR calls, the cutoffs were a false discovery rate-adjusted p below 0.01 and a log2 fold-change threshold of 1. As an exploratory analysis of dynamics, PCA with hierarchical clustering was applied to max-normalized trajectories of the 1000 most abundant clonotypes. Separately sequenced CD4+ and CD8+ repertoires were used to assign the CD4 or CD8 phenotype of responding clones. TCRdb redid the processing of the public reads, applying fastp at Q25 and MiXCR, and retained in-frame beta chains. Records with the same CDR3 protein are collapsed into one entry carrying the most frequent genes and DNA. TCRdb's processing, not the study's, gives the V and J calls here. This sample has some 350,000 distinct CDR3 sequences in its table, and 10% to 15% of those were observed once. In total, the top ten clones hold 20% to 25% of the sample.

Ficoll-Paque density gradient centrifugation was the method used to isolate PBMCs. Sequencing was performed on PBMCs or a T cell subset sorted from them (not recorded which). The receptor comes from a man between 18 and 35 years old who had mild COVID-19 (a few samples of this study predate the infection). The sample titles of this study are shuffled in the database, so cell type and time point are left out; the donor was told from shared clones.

The DNA sequence is TGTGCCAGCAGCTTAGCACCTAGCGGGATCGGTGAGCAGTTCTTC. The translation is CASSLAPSGIGEQFF. The sequence joins TRBV7-8 to TRBJ2-1, with 9 central nucleotides matching TRBD2. The CDR3 goes from the cysteine to the phenylalanine over 15 residues. Of the read, only the CDR3 DNA is kept; its 45 bases are in frame from base 1. The germline V gene gives CDR1 as SGHVS and CDR2 as FQNEAQ. Trimming leaves V shorter by 0 bases and J shorter by 9 bases, with the junction holding 6 bases beyond the gene matches.